The 4 T cell receptor beta chains listed next were all sequenced from one sample in a study of T cell changes during pregnancy in multiple sclerosis. Produced via immunoSEQ multiplex PCR; TCRdb's table is partial and in-frame only. Of tens of thousands of clones listed, about 96% are singletons. Specimen: CD8+ T cells from peripheral blood mononuclear cells, collected after pregnancy. These receptors all come from a female donor with multiple sclerosis, enrolled in a pregnancy study.

This chain connects TRBV2 to TRBJ2-7; tentatively, D is TRBD2 (6 bases). Deletions cut 3 bases from V and 2 bases from J, with 11 bases between. CDR1 is SNHLY and CDR2 is FYNNEI in the germline V gene. The CDR3 runs 14 residues. The CDR3 is CASSERLAPYEQYF. The CDR3 DNA is TGTGCCAGCAGTGAGCGGCTAGCGCCCTACGAGCAGTACTTC.

This rearrangement joins TRBV29-1 to TRBJ2-3; 9 nucleotides line up with TRBD2. Germline loops: CDR1 SQVTM, CDR2 ANQGSEA. The CDR3 sequence is 14 residues long. V trimming: 7 bases; J trimming: 0 bases; junction bases outside the gene matches: 5. The CDR3 loop reads CSAVAGVSTDTQYF. DNA for the CDR3: TGCAGCGCAGTAGCGGGAGTGAGCACAGATACGCAGTATTTT.

V and J are TRBV23-1 and TRBJ1-3; D not resolved. TRBV23-1 is annotated as an ORF whose role is uncertain. V lost 0 bases, J lost 4 bases, and 10 bases lay in between. This CDR3 comprises 15 residues. Here the CDR3 reads CASSQSRVSGNTIYF. CDR3 nucleotides: TGCGCCAGCAGTCAATCCCGGGTCTCGGGAAACACCATATATTTT.

This rearrangement joins TRBV29-1 to TRBJ2-1; no clear D gene. The ends were cut back, 0 bases at V and 5 bases at J, with 8 bases in the middle. The CDR3 is made up of 13 amino acids. Germline V lookup: CDR1 SQVTM, CDR2 ANQGSEA. Written as DNA, the CDR3 is TGCAGCGTTGAAGAGGTACCGGACAATGAGCAGTTCTTC. It yields the protein CSVEEVPDNEQFF.